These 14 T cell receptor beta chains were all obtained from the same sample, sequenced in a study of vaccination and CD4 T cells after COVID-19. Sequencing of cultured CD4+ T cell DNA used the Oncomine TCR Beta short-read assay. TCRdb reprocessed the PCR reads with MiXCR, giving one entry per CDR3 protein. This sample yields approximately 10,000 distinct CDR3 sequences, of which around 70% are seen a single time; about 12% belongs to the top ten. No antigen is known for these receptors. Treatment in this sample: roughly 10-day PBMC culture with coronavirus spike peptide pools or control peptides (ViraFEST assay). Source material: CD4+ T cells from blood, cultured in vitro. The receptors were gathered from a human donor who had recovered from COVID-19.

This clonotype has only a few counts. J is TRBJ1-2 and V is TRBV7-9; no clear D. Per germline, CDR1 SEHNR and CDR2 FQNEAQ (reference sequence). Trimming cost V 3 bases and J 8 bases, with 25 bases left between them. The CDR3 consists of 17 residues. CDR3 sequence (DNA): TGTGCCAGCAGCTTCGCCCGCCTCGGGCAGCGCAGTGTCGGCTACACCTTC. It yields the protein CASSFARLGQRSVGYTF.

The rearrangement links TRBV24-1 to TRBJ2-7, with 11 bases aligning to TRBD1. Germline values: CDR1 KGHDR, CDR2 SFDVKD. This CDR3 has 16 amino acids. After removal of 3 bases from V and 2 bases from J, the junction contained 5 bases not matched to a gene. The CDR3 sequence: CATSDGQGANPYEQYF. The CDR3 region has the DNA TGTGCCACCAGTGATGGACAGGGGGCAAATCCCTACGAGCAGTACTTC.

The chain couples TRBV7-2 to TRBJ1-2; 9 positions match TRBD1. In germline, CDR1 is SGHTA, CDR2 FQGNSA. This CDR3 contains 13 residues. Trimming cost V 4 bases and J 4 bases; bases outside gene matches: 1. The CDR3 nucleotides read TGTGCCAGCAGCTCGACAGGGGGCTATGGCTACACCTTC. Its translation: CASSSTGGYGYTF.

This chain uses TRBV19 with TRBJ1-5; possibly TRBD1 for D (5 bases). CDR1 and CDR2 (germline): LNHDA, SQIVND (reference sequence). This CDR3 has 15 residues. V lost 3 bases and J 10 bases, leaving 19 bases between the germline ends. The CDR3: CASSIPGLGVDPQHF. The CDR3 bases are TGTGCCAGTAGTATTCCGGGGTTAGGGGTAGATCCCCAGCATTTT. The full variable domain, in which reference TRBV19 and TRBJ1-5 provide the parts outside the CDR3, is DGGITQSPKYLFRKEGQNVTLSCEQNLNHDAMYWYRQDPGQGLRLIYYSQIVNDFQKGDIAEGYSVSREKKESFPLTVTSAQKNPTAFYLCASSIPGLGVDPQHFGDGTRLSIL.

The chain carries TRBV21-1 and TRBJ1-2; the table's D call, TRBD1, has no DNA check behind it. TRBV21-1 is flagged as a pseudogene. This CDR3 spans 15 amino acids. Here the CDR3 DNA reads TGTGCCAGCAGCACCGATAGGGGGGGTAACTATGGCTACACCTTC. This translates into CASSTDRGGNYGYTF.

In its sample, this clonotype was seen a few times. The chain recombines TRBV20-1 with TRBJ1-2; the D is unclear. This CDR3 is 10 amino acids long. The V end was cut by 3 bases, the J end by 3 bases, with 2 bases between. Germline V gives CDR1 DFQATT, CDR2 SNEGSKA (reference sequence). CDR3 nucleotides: TGCAGTGCTAGTTACTATGGCTACACCTTC. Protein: CSASYYGYTF.

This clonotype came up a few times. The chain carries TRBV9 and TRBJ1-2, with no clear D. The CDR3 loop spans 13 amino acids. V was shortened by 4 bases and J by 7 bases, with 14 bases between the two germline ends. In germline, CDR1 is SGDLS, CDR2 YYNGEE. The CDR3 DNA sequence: TGTGCCAGCAGCCAGGAACCAGCTGGTGGCTACACCTTC. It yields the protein CASSQEPAGGYTF. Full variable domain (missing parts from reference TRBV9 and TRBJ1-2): DSGVTQTPKHLITATGQRVTLRCSPRSGDLSVYWYQQSLDQGLQFLIQYYNGEERAKGNILERFSAQQFPDLHSELNLSSLELGDSALYFCASSQEPAGGYTFGSGTRLTVV.

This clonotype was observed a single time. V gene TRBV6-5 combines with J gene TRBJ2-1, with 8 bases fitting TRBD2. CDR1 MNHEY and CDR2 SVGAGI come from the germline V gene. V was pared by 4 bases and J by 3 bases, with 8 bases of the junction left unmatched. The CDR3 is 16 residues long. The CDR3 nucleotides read TGTGCCAGCAGTTCCCGTCGAGCGGGAGACTACAATGAGCAGTTCTTC. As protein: CASSSRRAGDYNEQFF.

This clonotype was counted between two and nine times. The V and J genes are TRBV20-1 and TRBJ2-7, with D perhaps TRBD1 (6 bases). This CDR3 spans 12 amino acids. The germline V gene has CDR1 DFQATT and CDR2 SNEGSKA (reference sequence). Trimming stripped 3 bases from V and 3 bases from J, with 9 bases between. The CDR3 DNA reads TGCAGTGCTAGTACAGGGCGCTACGAGCAGTACTTC. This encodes CSASTGRYEQYF.

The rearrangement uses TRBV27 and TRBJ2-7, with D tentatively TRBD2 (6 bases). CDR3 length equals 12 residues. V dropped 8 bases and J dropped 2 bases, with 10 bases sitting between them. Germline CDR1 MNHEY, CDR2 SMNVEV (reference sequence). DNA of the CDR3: TGTGCCAGCCAAGGGAGGACCTACGAGCAGTACTTC. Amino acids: CASQGRTYEQYF.

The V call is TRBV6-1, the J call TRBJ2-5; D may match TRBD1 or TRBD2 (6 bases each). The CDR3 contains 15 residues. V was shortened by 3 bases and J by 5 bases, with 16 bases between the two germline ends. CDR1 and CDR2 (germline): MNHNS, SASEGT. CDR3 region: CASSDSLGGRETQYF. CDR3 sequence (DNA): TGTGCCAGCAGTGACAGTTTAGGGGGGCGGGAGACCCAGTACTTC.

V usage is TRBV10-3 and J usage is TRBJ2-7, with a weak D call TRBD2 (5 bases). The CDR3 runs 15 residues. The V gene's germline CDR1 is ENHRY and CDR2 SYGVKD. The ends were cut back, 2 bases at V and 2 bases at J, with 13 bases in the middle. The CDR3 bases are TGTGCCATCAGTGAGCAGGAGGCTACCACCTACGAGCAGTACTTC. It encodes CAISEQEATTYEQYF.

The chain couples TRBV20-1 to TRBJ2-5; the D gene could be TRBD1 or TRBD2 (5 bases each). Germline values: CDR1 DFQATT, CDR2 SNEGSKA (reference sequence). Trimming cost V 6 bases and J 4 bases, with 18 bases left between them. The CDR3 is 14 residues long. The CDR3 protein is CSAHPGAAGETQYF. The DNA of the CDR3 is TGCAGTGCCCATCCCGGGGCTGCGGGAGAGACCCAGTACTTC.

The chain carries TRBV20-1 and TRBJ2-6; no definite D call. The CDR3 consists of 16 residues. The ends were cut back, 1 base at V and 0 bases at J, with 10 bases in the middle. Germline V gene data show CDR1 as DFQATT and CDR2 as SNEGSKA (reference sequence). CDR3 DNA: TGCAGTGCTAGAGGGGCGAGAAGCTCTGGGGCCAACGTCCTGACTTTC. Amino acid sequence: CSARGARSSGANVLTF.